This T cell receptor beta chain was identified in a study of cytomegalovirus exposure and HLA in healthy donors. It was with 60 Vbeta and 13 Jbeta primers that the PCR ran. The data were produced by immunoSEQ multiplex PCR, yet TCRdb's version contains in-frame clones alone and is incomplete. The sample includes about 180,000 clones, approximately 82% of them seen just once. Germline lookup yields CDR1 SGHAT and CDR2 FQNNGV. Trimming left V 1 base short and J 2 bases short, with 10 bases between. The CDR3 is 15 residues long. Sequencing input: PBMCs. The genes are TRBV11-2 and TRBJ2-3, with D perhaps matching TRBD1 (6 bases). This receptor was obtained from a girl aged 2 to 10 in good health and CMV-seropositive. The CDR3 region has the DNA TGTGCCAGCAGCTTAGGTACAGGGCTCACAGATACGCAGTATTTT. Translation: CASSLGTGLTDTQYF.